A selection of T cell receptor beta chains follows, all from one sample in a study of shared clonotypes between healthy human individuals. Sequenced by immunoSEQ multiplex PCR; TCRdb stores in-frame clones only, minus some. In the table there are 2 million to 3 million clones, approximately 94% of which are singletons. Sample: naive CD4+ T cells from PBMCs. The receptors stem from a man between 18 and 35 years old in good health. Some clones in this sample may be carry-over from other donors' samples. CDR3s include the opening cysteine and the closing phenylalanine or tryptophan. Fields, in order: CDR3 DNA, CDR3 protein, V gene, J gene, CDR3 length, clone size, D gene. The D gene is left open where the match is weak. Part of the rows lack a size; the others show once, few, many or a class for expanded clones.

TGCGCCAGCAGCTTGGTAGCGGGAGGGTCCTACAATGAGCAGTTCTTC,CASSLVAGGSYNEQFF,TRBV5-1,TRBJ2-1,16,.,TRBD2
TGTGCCAGCTCGCGGGGGGCGAGAAACACCGGGGAGCTGTTTTTT,CASSRGARNTGELFF,TRBV7-3,TRBJ2-2,15,.,TRBD2
TGTGCCAGCAGTGGAACACTAGGGGTCCAGGGCAATCAGCCCCAGCATTTT,CASSGTLGVQGNQPQHF,TRBV25-1,TRBJ1-5,17,.,.
TGTGCCTGGAGTGCTGTAGGGTCGCACCACTCTGGAAACACCATATATTTT,CAWSAVGSHHSGNTIYF,TRBV30,TRBJ1-3,17,once,.
TGCGCCAGCAGCTTGACACCCTACGAGCAGTACTTC,CASSLTPYEQYF,TRBV5-1,TRBJ2-7,12,once,.
TGTGCCAGCAGGAGTCGACCCCCGAACACTGAAGCTTTCTTT,CASRSRPPNTEAFF,TRBV25-1,TRBJ1-1,14,.,.
TGTGCCAGTAGTATAAGGGACGGGGAACGCGGCTACACCTTC,CASSIRDGERGYTF,TRBV19,TRBJ1-2,14,.,.
TGTGCCAGCAGTTACTCGAACTTCGCTAGCTTGTACGAGCAGTACTTC,CASSYSNFASLYEQYF,TRBV6-5,TRBJ2-7,16,.,.
TGTGCCAGTAGTACGCCGCGAAGGACGGGCACAGATACGCAGTATTTT,CASSTPRRTGTDTQYF,TRBV19,TRBJ2-3,16,.,.
TGTGCCAGCAGACCGGGCCTAGGGAATGAAAAACTGTTTTTT,CASRPGLGNEKLFF,TRBV5-6,TRBJ1-4,14,once,.
TGCGCCAGCAGCTTAGGAAGGACTAGCGGGGAACTCCAAGAGACCCAGTACTTC,CASSLGRTSGELQETQYF,TRBV5-1,TRBJ2-5,18,.,TRBD2
TGTGCCAGTAGTATTGTCCTGAACACTGAAGCTTTCTTT,CASSIVLNTEAFF,TRBV19,TRBJ1-1,13,.,.
TGTGCCAGCAGTGCCAAGGGTACAGGGGTGGCTGGAAACACCATATATTTT,CASSAKGTGVAGNTIYF,TRBV6-1,TRBJ1-3,17,.,TRBD1
TGCGCCAGCAGCTTAAACCCGACTAGCGGGAACCAAGAGACCCAGTACTTC,CASSLNPTSGNQETQYF,TRBV5-1,TRBJ2-5,17,.,TRBD2
TGCAGCGTTGACCGACTAGCGGCAGGAGAGACCCAGTACTTC,CSVDRLAAGETQYF,TRBV29-1,TRBJ2-5,14,.,TRBD2
TGTGCCTGGAGTACCCTAGCGGGGTCAGATACGCAGTATTTT,CAWSTLAGSDTQYF,TRBV30,TRBJ2-3,14,.,TRBD2
TGTGCCAGCCACTCCGGGTCCGTAGCTAACTATGGCTACACCTTC,CASHSGSVANYGYTF,TRBV28,TRBJ1-2,15,.,.
TGTGCCAGCTCAGGGGGATACGGGGAAGTCTACGAGCAGTACTTC,CASSGGYGEVYEQYF,TRBV18,TRBJ2-7,15,.,.
TGCGCCAGCAGCTTGGCCTCAGGTTTGATGGAAGATGGCTACACCTTC,CASSLASGLMEDGYTF,TRBV5-1,TRBJ1-2,16,.,.
TGTGCCAGCAGCTTAGCACGCGATGGCGAGCAGTACTTC,CASSLARDGEQYF,TRBV7-2,TRBJ2-7,13,.,.
TGCGCCAGCAGCCAAGGACCAAGCGGGGGCGCATCTGGAAACACCATATATTTT,CASSQGPSGGASGNTIYF,TRBV4-1,TRBJ1-3,18,once,.
TGTGCCAGCAGTGACTCGATTCTCAATGAGCAGTTCTTC,CASSDSILNEQFF,TRBV6-4,TRBJ2-1,13,.,.
TGTGCCTGGAGTAGTGGCAGGGGAGTCGAGACCCAGTACTTC,CAWSSGRGVETQYF,TRBV30,TRBJ2-5,14,.,.
TGTGCCAGCAGGTCAAAGATTAACTATGGCTACACCTTC,CASRSKINYGYTF,TRBV6-5,TRBJ1-2,13,.,.
TGCGCCAGCAGTTACACAGGGGTTGGAGATACGCAGTATTTT,CASSYTGVGDTQYF,TRBV5-1,TRBJ2-3,14,.,TRBD1
TGCGCCAGCAGTCCGGACGCGTCCTACGAGCAGTACTTC,CASSPDASYEQYF,TRBV5-1,TRBJ2-7,13,once,.
TGTGCCACTTATAGGACTAGCGGGAGCGCCTCCTACGAGCAGTACTTC,CATYRTSGSASYEQYF,TRBV2,TRBJ2-7,16,.,TRBD2
TGTGCCAGCAGTGAAAGAGGGGACTATGGCTACACCTTC,CASSERGDYGYTF,TRBV2,TRBJ1-2,13,.,.
TGTGCCAGCAGTCCGACCGCCGGGGTGGAGACCCAGTACTTC,CASSPTAGVETQYF,TRBV6-5,TRBJ2-5,14,.,.
TGTGCCAGCAGTACCCGCCTGAACTATGGCTACACCTTC,CASSTRLNYGYTF,TRBV28,TRBJ1-2,13,once,.
TGTGCCACCAGCAGAGATTACCGGGAACGGACTGGAAACACCATATATTTT,CATSRDYRERTGNTIYF,TRBV15,TRBJ1-3,17,.,.
TGTGCCAGCAGCTTAACAGCGGGTCCGCCGGGGGGTGAGCAGTTCTTC,CASSLTAGPPGGEQFF,TRBV7-3,TRBJ2-1,16,once,TRBD2
TGTGCCAGCAGCACACAAAACACCGGGGAGCTGTTTTTT,CASSTQNTGELFF,TRBV7-3,TRBJ2-2,13,.,.
TGTGCCAGCAGCTTGTGGCCCTACGAGCAGTACTTC,CASSLWPYEQYF,TRBV7-2,TRBJ2-7,12,.,.
TGTGCCAGCAGTCCCAGGACTAGCGGGAGGGCATGGGAGACCCAGTACTTC,CASSPRTSGRAWETQYF,TRBV28,TRBJ2-5,17,.,TRBD2
TGCGCCACCCGAAACACTGGGATGAACACTGAAGCTTTCTTT,CATRNTGMNTEAFF,TRBV5-1,TRBJ1-1,14,.,.
TGTGCCAGCAGGATGACGCGGGGTTACAATGAGCAGTTCTTC,CASRMTRGYNEQFF,TRBV5-5,TRBJ2-1,14,.,.
TGTGCCACCAGCTCGCACAGGGCGACCGAGCAGTACTTC,CATSSHRATEQYF,TRBV15,TRBJ2-7,13,.,.
TGTGCCTCGGAACAGGGGGGAGGAGCCGCGTCCGGGGAGCTGTTTTTT,CASEQGGGAASGELFF,TRBV30,TRBJ2-2,16,once,TRBD1
TGTGCCAGCAGCTTAGCGGCAGGCCTCAACACTGAAGCTTTCTTT,CASSLAAGLNTEAFF,TRBV7-9,TRBJ1-1,15,once,.
TGTGCCAGCAGTTTAGGGGGTGAGGACAGTGCCTTCGGAGCTTTCTTT,CASSLGGEDSAFGAFF,TRBV28,TRBJ1-1,16,.,.
TGCAGCGCTGCTACCGGGGCCAACGTCCTGACTTTC,CSAATGANVLTF,TRBV29-1,TRBJ2-6,12,once,.
TGTGCCAGTAGTGCTCGGGCCGAGTTGTACTTC,CASSARAELYF,TRBV19,TRBJ2-7,11,.,.
TGTGCCAGCAGCCACGACTTAGGGGGAGGAGCAGATACGCAGTATTTT,CASSHDLGGGADTQYF,TRBV4-2,TRBJ2-3,16,.,.
TGTGCCAGCATACCGACGGGACAAACCTCGCCCTACGAGCAGTACTTC,CASIPTGQTSPYEQYF,TRBV7-2,TRBJ2-7,16,.,.
TGTGCCAGCAGTAGTACCGGGGAGCTGTTTTTT,CASSSTGELFF,TRBV5-4,TRBJ2-2,11,.,.
TGTGCCAGCAGCTCACAGAGACTAGCGGACACAGATACGCAGTATTTT,CASSSQRLADTDTQYF,TRBV7-2,TRBJ2-3,16,.,TRBD2
TGCGCCAGCAGCTTGGTCGTTCCTACAGATACGCAGTATTTT,CASSLVVPTDTQYF,TRBV5-1,TRBJ2-3,14,.,.